The clone carrying this T cell receptor beta chain occurred a few times. What it recognizes is unknown. The source material, RNA transcripts, was used to amplify TCR beta CDR3 regions. With the HTBI primer set, the TCR CDR3 went through a first round of RT-PCR. Each CDR3 protein gets one entry after TCRdb re-called the multiplex PCR reads with MiXCR. This table has 450,000 to 600,000 distinct CDR3 sequences, nearly 20% appearing once. The data originate from a study of T cells in Graves' hyperthyroidism and ophthalmopathy. Study-wide context: Peripheral blood was drawn at first diagnosis, prior to all treatment. Points from the study as a whole: Stable hyperthyroidism and ophthalmopathy were separated using 13 V-J signatures. The blood repertoire included most of the expanded thyroid clonotypes above 0.001.

Diagnostic decisions used clinical symptoms, serum thyroxine and TRAb, thyroid ultrasound and orbital computed tomography. Germline-derived CDR1 and CDR2 are SNHLY and FYNNEI. Trimming cost V 4 bases and J 1 base, with 10 bases left between them. CDR3 length equals 15 residues. Sequenced sample: blood. The chain recombines TRBV2 with TRBJ2-2; D remains unclear. The TCR comes from a man aged 35-49 years with Graves' ophthalmopathy. The CDR3 spells CASSALDGNTGELFF. DNA of the CDR3: TGTGCCAGCAGTGCCTTGGACGGGAACACCGGGGAGCTGTTTTTT.